Following are 16 T cell receptor beta chains from one sample sequenced in a study of control samples from healthy donors and cancer patients. Assay: immunoSEQ multiplex PCR; the TCRdb copy retains only in-frame clones and omits some. The repertoire holds tens of thousands of clones, with 90% as singletons. The specimen sequenced was PBMCs. Receptor source: a man in his 60s with colorectal cancer.

This clone was observed a single time. The genes are TRBV12-3 or TRBV12-4 and TRBJ2-3, with D tentatively TRBD1 (6 bases). The V end lost 5 bases, the J end lost 9 bases, and 15 bases lay between the germline ends. There are 13 residues in the CDR3. The CDR3 loop is CASSPVQGVTQYF. The CDR3 DNA sequence: TGTGCCAGCAGTCCAGTACAGGGAGTGACGCAGTATTTT.

The chain links TRBV2 to TRBJ2-3; D gene ambiguous. The V gene's germline CDR1 is SNHLY and CDR2 FYNNEI. The CDR3 sequence is 14 residues long. V was pared by 6 bases and J by 2 bases, with 12 bases between. CDR3: CASRVDRYTDTQYF. CDR3 in DNA: TGTGCCAGCAGGGTGGACCGATACACAGATACGCAGTATTTT.

The V call is TRBV6-5, the J call TRBJ2-3; 8 bases map to TRBD1. This CDR3 region has 15 residues. Germline trimming cut 6 bases from V and 5 bases from J; bases unmatched to any gene: 10. Germline values: CDR1 MNHEY, CDR2 SVGAGI. DNA of the CDR3: TGTGCCAGCAGCGTGGACAGGGTATTGAGAGATACGCAGTATTTT. It is translated as CASSVDRVLRDTQYF.

V and J are TRBV28 and TRBJ1-1; unclear D gene. CDR3 size: 14 residues. Trimming took off 5 bases at V and 0 bases at J, with 10 bases between the two ends. In germline, CDR1 is MDHEN, CDR2 SYDVKM. CDR3: CASSPRGVNTEAFF. In DNA form, the CDR3 reads TGTGCCAGCAGTCCCAGAGGCGTGAACACTGAAGCTTTCTTT.

V and J are TRBV12-3 or TRBV12-4 and TRBJ2-3; D is perhaps TRBD1 (6 bases). The length of the CDR3 is 12 residues. V was cut by 5 bases and J by 7 bases, with 10 bases left in between. The CDR3 DNA reads as TGTGCCAGCAGTACAGGGAGAAATACGCAGTATTTT. Residues: CASSTGRNTQYF.

The genes are TRBV9 and TRBJ2-2; 7 positions agree with TRBD1. The CDR3 has 15 residues. The junction had 10 bases not matched to a gene; V was cut back by 5 bases and J by 6 bases. The germline V gene has CDR1 SGDLS and CDR2 YYNGEE. The CDR3 is CASSRGRGPAGELFF. The CDR3 nucleotides read TGTGCCAGCAGTAGGGGGCGCGGTCCCGCCGGGGAGCTGTTTTTT. The full variable domain, completed using reference TRBV9 and TRBJ2-2, is DSGVTQTPKHLITATGQRVTLRCSPRSGDLSVYWYQQSLDQGLQFLIQYYNGEERAKGNILERFSAQQFPDLHSELNLSSLELGDSALYFCASSRGRGPAGELFFGEGSRLTVL.

The chain combines TRBV7-6 with TRBJ2-1; TRBD2 matches at 8 bases. CDR3 size: 15 residues. V lost 3 bases and J lost 5; bases outside the gene matches: 6. The germline gives CDR1 SGHVS, CDR2 FNYEAQ. CDR3 DNA sequence: TGTGCCAGCAGCTTTTCCGGGACTAGAAACAATGAGCAGTTCTTC. Translated, it gives CASSFSGTRNNEQFF.

A few counts support this clone. The V gene is TRBV6-5, the J gene TRBJ2-7; a weak D match, TRBD1 (5 bases). Germline CDR1 is MNHEY and CDR2 is SVGAGI. There are 13 residues in the CDR3. V was pared by 8 bases and J by 2 bases, with 13 bases between. CDR3 protein: CASALTAPYEQYF. Written as DNA, the CDR3 is TGTGCCAGCGCCCTGACAGCTCCCTACGAGCAGTACTTC.

The V call is TRBV6-2 or TRBV6-3, the J call TRBJ1-2; D is undetermined. The CDR3 loop spans 12 amino acids. V shed 4 bases and J shed 6 bases, with 9 bases lying between them. Per germline, CDR1 MNHEY and CDR2 SVGEGT. The CDR3 DNA sequence: TGTGCCAGCAGTTTTTCGGGCCATGGCTACACCTTC. Residues: CASSFSGHGYTF.

This clone occurred a few times. The chain links TRBV6-1 to TRBJ1-2; D not resolved. The germline V gene encodes CDR1 MNHNS and CDR2 SASEGT. The CDR3 loop spans 13 amino acids. The germline V and J ends were trimmed by 3 bases and 2 bases, with 7 bases remaining between them. The CDR3 nucleotides are TGTGCCAGCAGTGATACAGTCAACTATGGCTACACCTTC. Translated: CASSDTVNYGYTF.

The genes are TRBV2 and TRBJ2-1; possibly TRBD2 for D (7 bases). CDR3 length: 13 residues. Germline V gene lookup returns CDR1 SNHLY and CDR2 FYNNEI. The V gene lost 7 bases and the J gene lost 8 bases, with 15 bases spanning the gap. CDR3 amino acids: CASMRGGEDEQFF. In DNA form, the CDR3 reads TGTGCCAGCATGAGGGGGGGCGAGGATGAGCAGTTCTTC. Based on the CDR3 plus reference TRBV2 and TRBJ2-1, the full variable domain is EPEVTQTPSHQVTQMGQEVILRCVPISNHLYFYWYRQILGQKVEFLVSFYNNEISEKSEIFDDQFSVERPDGSNFTLKIRSTKLEDSAMYFCASMRGGEDEQFFGPGTRLTVL.

The chain links TRBV5-1 to TRBJ2-5; 8 bases line up with TRBD1. Germline-derived CDR1 and CDR2 are SGHRS and YFSETQ. Germline trimming cut 4 bases from V and 2 bases from J; bases unmatched to any gene: 7. The CDR3 covers 15 residues. CDR3 amino acids: CASSNGQGGQETQYF. CDR3 in DNA: TGCGCCAGCAGCAACGGACAGGGTGGGCAAGAGACCCAGTACTTC.

V is TRBV2 and J is TRBJ2-3, with D possibly matching TRBD1 (5 bases). Germline assignment: CDR1 SNHLY and CDR2 FYNNEI. V was shortened by 4 bases and J by 6 bases, with 17 bases between the two germline ends. The CDR3 is 15 residues long. The CDR3 spells CASSVRQISGDTQYF. CDR3 bases: TGTGCCAGCAGTGTAAGACAGATTTCAGGTGATACGCAGTATTTT.

V is TRBV5-1 and J is TRBJ1-4; tentatively, D is TRBD1 (6 bases). This CDR3 contains 16 residues. From germline, CDR1 is SGHRS and CDR2 YFSETQ. Trimming took off 1 base at V and 7 bases at J, with 17 bases between the two ends. The CDR3 DNA reads as TGCGCCAGCAGCTTGTCCGGGACACTTAATCCTGAAAAACTGTTTTTT. Translating it yields CASSLSGTLNPEKLFF.

J is TRBJ1-4 and V is TRBV15, with D possibly matching TRBD1 (5 bases). The CDR3 runs to 15 residues. CDR1 and CDR2 (germline): LNHNV, YYDKDF (reference sequence). V was trimmed by 3 bases and J by 4 bases, leaving 12 bases between them. The DNA of the CDR3 is TGTGCCACCAGCAGTTTTAGGGGTGTTAATGAAAAACTGTTTTTT. Translating gives CATSSFRGVNEKLFF.

The chain is built from TRBV9 and TRBJ1-2; 7 bases line up with TRBD1. Trimming removed 0 bases from V and 1 base from J; junction bases left unmatched: 6. CDR1 is SGDLS, CDR2 YYNGEE, per germline. This CDR3 has 16 residues. CDR3 in DNA: TGTGCCAGCAGCGTAGAATGGACAGGCGATAACTATGGCTACACCTTC. Protein: CASSVEWTGDNYGYTF.